This TCR beta chain originates from a study of T-cell reconstitution after alpha-beta-depleted transplantation in children. Trimming pared 5 bases from V and 14 bases from J, leaving 16 bases between. From germline, CDR1 is SGHRS and CDR2 YFSETQ. This CDR3 is 12 amino acids long. Preparation of the TCRbeta library was carried out with unique molecular identifiers. One entry per CDR3 protein results from TCRdb running MiXCR on the PCR reads. Here the sample spans roughly 500,000 distinct CDR3 sequences, about 31% being singletons. V and J are TRBV5-1 and TRBJ1-4; TRBD1 might be the D (6 bases). The material was PBMCs from the stem cell graft donor, obtained from the stem cell graft. The clonotype comes from a human donor who donated a stem cell graft to a child with aplastic anemia. DNA of the CDR3: TGCGCCAGCAGGCCGGACTCCCAGGGGCTGTTTTTT. The encoded protein is CASRPDSQGLFF.